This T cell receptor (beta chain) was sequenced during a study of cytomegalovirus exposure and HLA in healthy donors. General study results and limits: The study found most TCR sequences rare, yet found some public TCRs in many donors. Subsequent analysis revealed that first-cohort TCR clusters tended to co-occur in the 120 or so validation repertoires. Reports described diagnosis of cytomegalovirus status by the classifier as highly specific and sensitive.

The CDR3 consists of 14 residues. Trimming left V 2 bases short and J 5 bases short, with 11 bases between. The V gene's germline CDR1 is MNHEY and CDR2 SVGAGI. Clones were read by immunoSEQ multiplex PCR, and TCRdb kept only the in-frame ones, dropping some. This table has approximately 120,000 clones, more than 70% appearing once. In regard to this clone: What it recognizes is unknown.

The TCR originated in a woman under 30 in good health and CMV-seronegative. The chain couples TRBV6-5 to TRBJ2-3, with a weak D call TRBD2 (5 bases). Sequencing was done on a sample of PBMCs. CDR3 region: CASSYGSRGDTQYF. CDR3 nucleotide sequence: TGTGCCAGCAGTTACGGGTCCCGGGGAGATACGCAGTATTTT.